This T cell receptor (beta chain) was documented in a study of T cell changes during pregnancy in multiple sclerosis. V was cut by 3 bases and J by 4 bases, with 9 bases left in between. The CDR3 is 13 residues long. Germline lookup yields CDR1 SNHLY and CDR2 FYNNEI. Clones were read by immunoSEQ multiplex PCR, and TCRdb kept only the in-frame ones, dropping some. The sample shows approximately 110,000 clones, 92% of them seen only once. The V call is TRBV2, the J call TRBJ1-1, with D perhaps TRBD1 (5 bases). The specimen comprised peripheral blood, sampled in the third trimester of pregnancy. This receptor was taken from a female donor with multiple sclerosis, enrolled in a pregnancy study. This CDR3 reads CASSEEGITEAFF. CDR3 DNA sequence: TGTGCCAGCAGTGAGGAGGGGATCACTGAAGCTTTCTTT.